Presented here are 12 T cell receptor beta chains from one specimen sequenced in a study of shared clonotypes between healthy human individuals. The repertoire was sequenced with immunoSEQ multiplex PCR; TCRdb's copy has only in-frame clones and lacks some. The table has some 1 million clones, approximately 72% seen once. The sequenced sample consisted of memory CD4+ T cells sorted from blood. Regarding subset: CD45RA-negative fraction. The receptors originated from a young man in good health.

The chain links TRBV10-3 to TRBJ1-1, with a possible D match to TRBD1 (5 bases). Trimming left V 8 bases short and J 4 bases short, with 11 bases between. The CDR3 length is 12 residues. Germline CDR1 ENHRY, CDR2 SYGVKD. CDR3 sequence (DNA): TGTGCCATCGGTCCAGGGACCACTGAAGCTTTCTTT. The encoded protein is CAIGPGTTEAFF.

CDR3 in DNA: TGTGCCAGCAGCTTAGGGATTGCTGGCGGGAACCTTATCAATCAGCCCCAGCATTTT. Protein sequence: CASSLGIAGGNLINQPQHF. The chain has TRBV7-9 and TRBJ1-5; D gene unclear. The CDR3 has 19 amino acids. V lost 1 base and J lost 3, with 22 bases in between. Per germline, CDR1 SEHNR and CDR2 FQNEAQ (reference sequence).

Regarding this clone: This specimen includes other DNA sequences encoding the same CDR3. The chain uses TRBV9 and TRBJ2-1, with D uncertain. CDR1 and CDR2 (germline): SGDLS, YYNGEE. The CDR3 runs to 15 residues. The V and J ends lost 2 bases and 0 bases respectively, with 9 bases between them. The CDR3 coding sequence is TGTGCCAGCAGCGTCGGGTTAAGCTCCTACAATGAGCAGTTCTTC. Its protein product is CASSVGLSSYNEQFF.

The rearrangement links TRBV4-3 to TRBJ1-6; D is unresolved. CDR3 length: 12 residues. V gave up 3 bases and J gave up 11 bases, with 8 bases separating them. CDR1 is LGHNA, CDR2 YSLEER, per germline. DNA for the CDR3: TGCGCCAGCAGCCACAATTTGGCACCCCTCCACTTT. It translates to CASSHNLAPLHF.

This clone was picked up one time. The chain carries TRBV5-4 and TRBJ2-5; D ambiguous. CDR1 and CDR2 (germline): SGHNT, YYREEE (reference sequence). The CDR3 is made up of 14 amino acids. V shed 0 bases and J shed 1 base, with 7 bases lying between them. The CDR3 DNA sequence: TGTGCCAGCAGCTTGGTTCTGGGCCAAGAGACCCAGTACTTC. Translation gives CASSLVLGQETQYF.

This clone has only one observation. The rearrangement links TRBV9 to TRBJ2-1; TRBD2 aligns across 16 bases. This CDR3 has 18 residues. Germline V gene sequence: CDR1 SGDLS, CDR2 YYNGEE. Trimming at V came to 2 bases and at J to 6 bases, leaving 8 bases not matched to a gene. CDR3 nucleotides: TGTGCCAGCAGCGTGGGACTAGCGGGAGGGAGATCCCCCAATGAGCAGTTCTTC. It encodes CASSVGLAGGRSPNEQFF.

Details on this clone: Other DNA sequences in this sample translate to the same CDR3. The chain recombines TRBV5-1 with TRBJ1-4; D unclear. The CDR3 sequence is 14 residues long. V was trimmed by 2 bases and J by 4 bases, leaving 9 bases between them. Per germline, CDR1 SGHRS and CDR2 YFSETQ. The CDR3 reads CASSFGEINEKLFF. The CDR3 nucleotides are TGCGCCAGCAGCTTTGGGGAGATTAATGAAAAACTGTTTTTT.

The V gene is TRBV5-1, the J gene TRBJ2-5, with 7 bases matching TRBD1. CDR1 is SGHRS, CDR2 YFSETQ, per germline. This CDR3 has 15 amino acids. The ends lost 2 bases at V and 2 bases at J; junction bases unmatched: 6. CDR3: CASSFGTEKQETQYF. The CDR3 bases are TGCGCCAGCAGCTTCGGGACAGAGAAACAAGAGACCCAGTACTTC. Combining the CDR3 with reference TRBV5-1 and TRBJ2-5 gives the whole variable domain KAGVTQTPRYLIKTRGQQVTLSCSPISGHRSVSWYQQTPGQGLQFLFEYFSETQRNKGNFPGRFSGRQFSNSRSEMNVSTLELGDSALYLCASSFGTEKQETQYFGPGTRLLVL.

This clone was recorded only once. The chain couples TRBV6-5 to TRBJ2-4; D gene ambiguous. Trimming shortened V by 0 bases and J by 6 bases, and 9 bases separated the two germline ends. This CDR3 has 14 amino acids. The V gene's germline CDR1 is MNHEY and CDR2 SVGAGI. This CDR3 is CASSYSNRRNIQYF. The CDR3 region has the DNA TGTGCCAGCAGTTACTCGAACAGAAGAAACATTCAGTACTTC.

V gene TRBV18 combines with J gene TRBJ1-2; 7 bases match TRBD1. V dropped 3 bases and J dropped 4; count of bases not matched to a gene: 11. The CDR3 runs to 16 residues. Germline V gene lookup returns CDR1 KGHSH and CDR2 LQKENI. This chain's CDR3 is CASSPNRGGSGYGYTF. CDR3 in DNA: TGTGCCAGCTCACCCAATCGAGGGGGCTCTGGCTATGGCTACACCTTC.

The chain carries TRBV30 and TRBJ2-3, with D perhaps TRBD2 (5 bases). Germline loops: CDR1 GTSNPN, CDR2 SVGIG (reference sequence). The CDR3 is 15 amino acids. CDR3 loop: CALIPFEGLADTQYF. CDR3 sequence (DNA): TGTGCTTTGATCCCCTTCGAGGGATTGGCAGATACGCAGTATTTT.

With respect to this clone: Other DNA sequences in the same sample also yield this CDR3. J is TRBJ2-7 and V is TRBV5-1, with D unresolved. The CDR3 is 13 residues long. Germline V CDR1 and CDR2: SGHRS, YFSETQ. V was clipped by 1 base and J by 3 bases, with 8 bases between them. The CDR3 here is CASSLLPNYEQYF. The CDR3 nucleotides are TGCGCCAGCAGCTTGCTACCGAACTACGAGCAGTACTTC.